The clone carrying this T cell receptor (beta chain) was detected ten times or more. Its antigen is as yet unknown. These data come from a study of response to subunit inactivated influenza vaccine. Study-level points and caveats: That few new T cells are recruited by each seasonal influenza vaccination was the authors' suggestion.

Germline CDR1 reads LGHDT; CDR2 reads YNNKEL (reference sequence). This CDR3 comprises 15 residues. V shed 6 bases and J shed 5 bases, with 19 bases lying between them. MiXCR, run by TCRdb on the RT-PCR reads, gives a single entry per CDR3 protein. The table records roughly 170,000 distinct CDR3 sequences, around a tenth of them present only once. Sequenced material: non-naive T cells sorted from PBMCs, taken on the day of vaccination. This clonotype was obtained from a man between 45 and 60 years old who received an inactivated influenza vaccine. This rearrangement joins TRBV3-1 to TRBJ2-5; D is possibly TRBD1 (6 bases). DNA of the CDR3: TGTGCCAGCAGGGACGGCAGGGGTATTTCGGAGACCCAGTACTTC. Protein product: CASRDGRGISETQYF.